These 9 T cell receptor beta chains came from one sample sequenced in a study of blood T cell repertoires in COVID-19. Sequencing was performed with immunoSEQ multiplex PCR; in TCRdb, only in-frame clones are kept and a portion is missing. The sample gives 200,000 to 250,000 clones, about 85% of which show up once; 10% to 13% is in the top ten. The sequenced sample consisted of peripheral blood. These receptors all come from a woman of 80 years or more with COVID-19, enrolled during active disease.

The V call is TRBV27, the J call TRBJ2-2; TRBD1 matches at 11 bases. The junction had 13 bases not matched to a gene; V was cut back by 5 bases and J by 5 bases. Per the germline V gene, CDR1 is MNHEY and CDR2 is SMNVEV (reference sequence). The CDR3 sequence is 18 residues long. For the CDR3, the DNA is TGTGCCAGCAGTCCTCGACCCTCGGGGACAGGGGGGACCGGGGAGCTGTTTTTT. Protein product: CASSPRPSGTGGTGELFF.

The chain carries TRBV30 and TRBJ1-1; a possible D gene is TRBD1 (6 bases). The V gene's germline CDR1 is GTSNPN and CDR2 SVGIG (reference sequence). Trimming cost V 4 bases and J 3 bases, with 12 bases left between them. CDR3 length equals 13 residues. The CDR3 reads CAWNRDTYTEAFF. The CDR3 DNA follows: TGTGCCTGGAACCGGGACACCTACACTGAAGCTTTCTTT.

CDR3 amino acids: CASSYGRGGNYGYTF. CDR3 nucleotide sequence: TGTGCCAGCAGTTACGGGAGGGGGGGAAACTATGGCTACACCTTC. The rearrangement joins TRBV6-5 to TRBJ1-2; D perhaps matches TRBD1 (6 bases). This CDR3 is 15 amino acids long. Trimming pared 2 bases from V and 2 bases from J, leaving 12 bases between. Germline V gene lookup returns CDR1 MNHEY and CDR2 SVGAGI.

This chain links TRBV3-1 (or the pseudogene TRBV3-2) with TRBJ1-1; D perhaps matches TRBD1 (5 bases). The CDR3 length is 14 residues. Germline lookup yields CDR1 LGHDT and CDR2 YNNKEL (reference sequence). Trimming stripped 1 base from V and 4 bases from J, with 10 bases between. CDR3 sequence (DNA): TGTGCCAGCAGCCAAGGGCTCGGGGGCACTGAAGCTTTCTTT. It is translated as CASSQGLGGTEAFF.

The V gene is TRBV25-1, the J gene TRBJ1-4, with TRBD1 matching 7 bases. In germline, CDR1 is MGHDK, CDR2 SYGVNS. The V gene end was trimmed by 1 base and the J gene end by 8 bases; junction bases not matched to a gene: 13. The CDR3 is 17 amino acids. The CDR3: CASSESGGTVRGEKLFF. The CDR3 DNA sequence: TGTGCCAGCAGTGAATCGGGGGGGACAGTTAGAGGGGAAAAACTGTTTTTT.

On this clone: The same CDR3 is also encoded by other DNA sequences in this sample. J is TRBJ2-2 and V is TRBV7-2; D is uncertain. The CDR3 length is 14 residues. V was pared by 2 bases and J by 1 base, with 5 bases between. Germline V gene sequence: CDR1 SGHTA, CDR2 FQGNSA. CDR3 in amino acids: CASSLRQNTGELFF. For the CDR3, the DNA is TGTGCCAGCAGCTTACGACAGAACACCGGGGAGCTGTTTTTT.

V gene TRBV19 combines with J gene TRBJ2-5, with D uncertain. Trimming cost V 4 bases and J 5 bases, with 17 bases left between them. CDR1 is LNHDA, CDR2 SQIVND, per germline (reference sequence). The CDR3 is 15 residues long. The chain's CDR3 is CASSSQTGLRETQYF. CDR3 coding DNA: TGTGCCAGTAGTAGTCAGACGGGTTTGAGGGAGACCCAGTACTTC.

The CDR3 region is CAWSGGASTDTQYF. The CDR3 nucleotides are TGTGCCTGGAGCGGGGGGGCGAGCACAGATACGCAGTATTTT. The chain employs TRBV30 and TRBJ2-3; 8 bases line up with TRBD2. After removal of 3 bases from V and 0 bases from J, the junction contained 2 bases not matched to a gene. Germline V gives CDR1 GTSNPN, CDR2 SVGIG (reference sequence). There are 14 residues in the CDR3. Full variable domain (rest looked up from reference TRBV30 and TRBJ2-3): SQTIHQWPATLVQPVGSPLSLECTVEGTSNPNLYWYRQAAGRGLQLLFYSVGIGQISSEVPQNLSASRPQDRQFILSSKKLLLSDSGFYLCAWSGGASTDTQYFGPGTRLTVL.

The chain is built from TRBV19 and TRBJ1-4; the D is unclear. The V gene's germline CDR1 is LNHDA and CDR2 SQIVND (reference sequence). V gave up 0 bases and J gave up 13 bases, with 15 bases separating them. CDR3 length: 14 amino acids. The CDR3 region is CASSIEDSNTGLFF. The CDR3 nucleotides are TGTGCCAGTAGTATAGAAGACTCAAATACGGGACTGTTTTTT. Combining the CDR3 with reference TRBV19 and TRBJ1-4 gives the whole variable domain DGGITQSPKYLFRKEGQNVTLSCEQNLNHDAMYWYRQDPGQGLRLIYYSQIVNDFQKGDIAEGYSVSREKKESFPLTVTSAQKNPTAFYLCASSIEDSNTGLFFGSGTQLSVL.